These 27 T cell receptor beta chains originate from one sample sequenced in a study of shared clonotypes between healthy human individuals. Clones were sequenced by immunoSEQ multiplex PCR, and TCRdb holds only the in-frame ones, with some missing. The profile shows approximately 1.4 million clones, approximately 98% of them singletons. Sequencing used naive CD4+ T cells sorted from blood. Subset in this sample: CD45RA+ positively selected. The origin of the receptors is a man aged 30 to 39 in good health.

This chain uses TRBV28 with TRBJ1-1, with TRBD1 matching 8 bases. Losses at the gene ends were 6 bases for V and 6 bases for J; bases not matched to a gene: 12. This CDR3 contains 15 residues. The V gene's germline CDR1 is MDHEN and CDR2 SYDVKM. The CDR3 loop is CASRTGVRRGPEAFF. DNA of the CDR3: TGTGCCAGCAGGACAGGGGTCCGGAGGGGGCCTGAAGCTTTCTTT. Full variable domain (rest looked up from reference TRBV28 and TRBJ1-1): DVKVTQSSRYLVKRTGEKVFLECVQDMDHENMFWYRQDPGLGLRLIYFSYDVKMKEKGDIPEGYSVSREKKERFSLILESASTNQTSMYLCASRTGVRRGPEAFFGQGTRLTVV.

The chain combines TRBV4-3 with TRBJ2-1; TRBD2 agrees at 8 bases. Germline V gene sequence: CDR1 LGHNA, CDR2 YSLEER. The CDR3 is 17 residues long. Germline trimming cut 1 base from V and 4 bases from J; bases unmatched to any gene: 9. The CDR3 loop is CASSQVLRSGTYNEQFF. The CDR3 DNA follows: TGCGCCAGCAGCCAAGTTCTGCGTAGCGGGACTTACAATGAGCAGTTCTTC.

The V gene is TRBV29-1, the J gene TRBJ1-1, with D perhaps matching TRBD1 (5 bases). The germline V gene has CDR1 SQVTM and CDR2 ANQGSEA. The CDR3 runs 13 residues. V lost 4 bases and J 3 bases, leaving 12 bases between the germline ends. For the CDR3, the DNA is TGCAGCGTTGGCAGGGTTAGGGACACTGAAGCTTTCTTT. Amino acid sequence: CSVGRVRDTEAFF.

The chain combines TRBV5-4 with TRBJ2-7; 12 bases map to TRBD2. The CDR3 sequence is 16 residues long. V gave up 4 bases and J gave up 6 bases; unmatched junction bases: 11. CDR1 and CDR2 from the germline V gene are SGHNT and YYREEE (reference sequence). CDR3 protein: CASSGELAGGSPEQYF. For the CDR3, the DNA is TGTGCCAGCAGCGGGGAGCTAGCGGGAGGGTCGCCCGAGCAGTACTTC.

This chain links TRBV6-1 with TRBJ2-7; D is tentatively TRBD1 or TRBD2 (5 bases each). The germline V gene encodes CDR1 MNHNS and CDR2 SASEGT. Trimming pared 4 bases from V and 2 bases from J, leaving 15 bases between. The CDR3 totals 15 residues. CDR3 sequence: CASSATGQLAYEQYF. The CDR3 region has the DNA TGTGCCAGCAGTGCTACGGGGCAGCTCGCCTACGAGCAGTACTTC.

The rearrangement uses TRBV28 and TRBJ1-2; D gene unclear. Germline CDR1 reads MDHEN; CDR2 reads SYDVKM. Trimming removed 5 bases at V and 0 bases at J, with 13 bases between. The CDR3 contains 15 residues. The CDR3 DNA sequence: TGTGCCAGCAGTCTATACGACCGACCTAACTATGGCTACACCTTC. This sequence encodes CASSLYDRPNYGYTF.

The genes are TRBV28 and TRBJ1-5, with 8 bases matching TRBD1. Trimming removed 5 bases from V and 3 bases from J; junction bases left unmatched: 3. Germline lookup yields CDR1 MDHEN and CDR2 SYDVKM. The CDR3 extends over 14 amino acids. The CDR3 region has the DNA TGTGCCAGCAGTCGACAGGGGAACAATCAGCCCCAGCATTTT. This encodes CASSRQGNNQPQHF.

The chain employs TRBV11-3 and TRBJ2-2, with D perhaps TRBD1 (5 bases). The V gene lost 4 bases and the J gene lost 2 bases, with 8 bases spanning the gap. The CDR3 sequence is 14 residues long. Looked up from germline, CDR1 is SGHNT and CDR2 is YENEEA. DNA for the CDR3: TGTGCCAGCAGCTCGGACACAAACACCGGGGAGCTGTTTTTT. Protein: CASSSDTNTGELFF.

The chain couples TRBV7-8 to TRBJ1-2; D perhaps matches TRBD1 (6 bases). The V end was cut by 3 bases, the J end by 5 bases, with 10 bases between. CDR1 is SGHVS, CDR2 FQNEAQ, per germline. The CDR3 is made up of 13 amino acids. The CDR3 protein is CASSFPGQYGYTF. CDR3 coding DNA: TGTGCCAGCAGCTTTCCCGGACAGTATGGCTACACCTTC.

As concerns this clone: Other DNA sequences in this specimen translate into the identical CDR3. The J gene is TRBJ2-2, the V gene TRBV28; D may match TRBD1 or TRBD2 (5 bases each). V was shortened by 2 bases and J by 4 bases, with 8 bases between the two germline ends. Germline loops: CDR1 MDHEN, CDR2 SYDVKM. There are 14 residues in the CDR3. CDR3 sequence: CASSLGGSTGELFF. CDR3 DNA sequence: TGTGCCAGCAGTTTAGGGGGAAGCACCGGGGAGCTGTTTTTT.

The chain carries TRBV9 and TRBJ2-1, with 7 bases aligning to TRBD2. The germline gives CDR1 SGDLS, CDR2 YYNGEE. The V segment lost 2 bases and the J segment 8 bases; nucleotides outside the gene matches: 4. The CDR3 contains 13 residues. CDR3 sequence: CASSVGLEDEQFF. In DNA, the CDR3 is TGTGCCAGCAGCGTCGGACTAGAGGATGAGCAGTTCTTC.

This clone was counted once. Compared with germline, one end of the junction differs, possibly owing to a read error. The chain joins TRBV7-7 to TRBJ2-2; TRBD2 is a possible D gene (5 bases). The CDR3 is 12 residues long. Looked up from germline, CDR1 is SSHAT and CDR2 is FNYEAQ (reference sequence). The CDR3 DNA is TGTGCTAGCAGCCCCGGGGCCGGGGAGCTGTTTTTT. As protein: CASSPGAGELFF.

The V gene is TRBV7-9, the J gene TRBJ2-1, with D hard to call. CDR1 SEHNR and CDR2 FQNEAQ come from the germline V gene (reference sequence). The V and J ends lost 3 bases and 5 bases respectively, with 8 bases between them. CDR3 size: 13 residues. CDR3 loop: CASSFRRDNEQFF. The CDR3 bases are TGTGCCAGCAGCTTTCGCCGGGACAATGAGCAGTTCTTC.

The rearrangement uses TRBV4-3 and TRBJ2-1, with 14 bases lining up with TRBD2. The V gene's germline CDR1 is LGHNA and CDR2 YSLEER. The J segment lost 3 bases and the V segment lost 0 bases, leaving 4 bases of the junction unmatched. The CDR3 runs 18 residues. The CDR3 sequence is CASSQDRGTSGGYNEQFF. Written as DNA, the CDR3 is TGCGCCAGCAGCCAAGATCGCGGGACTAGCGGGGGCTACAATGAGCAGTTCTTC.

The rearrangement joins TRBV18 to TRBJ1-1; 9 bases are a match to TRBD1. CDR3 length equals 16 residues. Trimming took 1 base from V and 2 from J; bases not matched to a gene: 5. Germline V gives CDR1 KGHSH, CDR2 LQKENI. The chain's CDR3 is CASSPRTGATNTEAFF. The CDR3 DNA reads TGTGCCAGCTCACCACGGACAGGGGCGACCAACACTGAAGCTTTCTTT.

The rearrangement joins TRBV5-1 to TRBJ1-3; tentatively, D is TRBD1 (5 bases). The CDR3 covers 12 residues. Trimming cost V 6 bases and J 2 bases, with 6 bases left between them. Looked up from germline, CDR1 is SGHRS and CDR2 is YFSETQ. CDR3 in DNA: TGCGCCAGCACGGGACCTGGAAACACCATATATTTT. It translates to CASTGPGNTIYF. Filled out from reference TRBV5-1 and TRBJ1-3, the complete variable domain reads KAGVTQTPRYLIKTRGQQVTLSCSPISGHRSVSWYQQTPGQGLQFLFEYFSETQRNKGNFPGRFSGRQFSNSRSEMNVSTLELGDSALYLCASTGPGNTIYFGEGSWLTVV.

V usage is TRBV5-8 and J usage is TRBJ2-7; 9 bases agree with TRBD1. The ends lost 2 bases at V and 5 bases at J; junction bases unmatched: 11. Germline V gene data show CDR1 as SGHTS and CDR2 as YDEGEE. The CDR3 extends over 16 amino acids. CDR3 protein: CASSFLTRTGDNEQYF. The DNA for the CDR3 is TGTGCCAGCAGCTTTTTGACCCGGACAGGGGACAACGAGCAGTACTTC.

This clone was seen once. This sequence joins TRBV28 and TRBJ1-2; D is undetermined. V lost 10 bases to trimming and J lost 2 bases, with 14 bases between them. The CDR3 sequence is 13 residues long. CDR1 MDHEN and CDR2 SYDVKM come from the germline V gene. DNA for the CDR3: TGTGCCACGTGTTACCTGGGCAACTATGGCTACACCTTC. Encoded protein: CATCYLGNYGYTF.

CDR3 coding DNA: TGCGCCAGCAGCTATAGACAGTCCCATGGCCCATACCAAGAGACCCAGTACTTC. As protein: CASSYRQSHGPYQETQYF. V is TRBV5-1 and J is TRBJ2-5; maybe TRBD1 (5 bases). From germline, CDR1 is SGHRS and CDR2 YFSETQ. This CDR3 comprises 18 residues. The ends were cut back, 3 bases at V and 0 bases at J, with 21 bases in the middle.

This rearrangement joins TRBV14 to TRBJ2-1, with D unresolved. The V gene lost 0 bases and the J gene lost 0 bases, with 6 bases spanning the gap. Per germline, CDR1 SGHDN and CDR2 FVKESK. The CDR3 is 15 amino acids. This CDR3 is CASSQDPGSYNEQFF. The CDR3 coding sequence is TGTGCCAGCAGCCAAGATCCAGGCTCCTACAATGAGCAGTTCTTC.

The chain recombines TRBV7-8 with TRBJ2-3, with D perhaps TRBD1 (5 bases). Germline-derived CDR1 and CDR2 are SGHVS and FQNEAQ. The CDR3 consists of 14 residues. V lost 1 base to trimming and J lost 3 bases, with 8 bases between them. The CDR3 nucleotides are TGTGCCAGCAGCTTAGTCAAGGGGACAGATACGCAGTATTTT. Translation: CASSLVKGTDTQYF.

This chain joins TRBV18 and TRBJ2-3; no firm D call. This CDR3 spans 17 amino acids. The germline gives CDR1 KGHSH, CDR2 LQKENI. The V and J ends lost 2 bases and 0 bases respectively, with 15 bases between them. In DNA form, the CDR3 reads TGTGCCAGCTCACCATCCCAAGTGATTATTAGCACAGATACGCAGTATTTT. Its protein is CASSPSQVIISTDTQYF. Looking up the rest from reference TRBV18 and TRBJ2-3 gives the full variable domain: NAGVMQNPRHLVRRRGQEARLRCSPMKGHSHVYWYRQLPEEGLKFMVYLQKENIIDESGMPKERFSAEFPKEGPSILRIQQVVRGDSAAYFCASSPSQVIISTDTQYFGPGTRLTVL.

J is TRBJ2-2 and V is TRBV14, with 14 nucleotides matching TRBD2. The CDR3 runs to 17 residues. The junction had 8 bases not matched to a gene; V was cut back by 4 bases and J by 7 bases. In germline, CDR1 is SGHDN, CDR2 FVKESK. The CDR3 sequence is CASSRPGLAGVNGELFF. The DNA of the CDR3 is TGTGCCAGCAGCCGTCCGGGACTAGCGGGAGTAAACGGGGAGCTGTTTTTT.

The chain couples TRBV2 to TRBJ2-4, with D perhaps TRBD2 (5 bases). The germline CDR1 and CDR2 sequences are SNHLY and FYNNEI. V lost 3 bases and J lost 0, with 9 bases in between. The CDR3 loop spans 15 amino acids. The CDR3 reads CASSESSVAKNIQYF. The CDR3 DNA reads as TGTGCCAGCAGTGAGAGTAGCGTAGCCAAAAACATTCAGTACTTC.

The rearrangement uses TRBV7-9 and TRBJ1-3; D unresolved. V lost 5 bases and J 4 bases, leaving 9 bases between the germline ends. Germline CDR1 and CDR2: SEHNR and FQNEAQ (reference sequence). This CDR3 is 13 amino acids long. The DNA for the CDR3 is TGTGCCAGCAGCGAGCGACCGGGAAACACCATATATTTT. It is translated as CASSERPGNTIYF.

In this sample, this clone turned up once. The chain is built from TRBV9 and TRBJ1-4; D unclear. Deletions cut 2 bases from V and 6 bases from J, with 8 bases between. CDR3 length: 13 residues. CDR1 and CDR2 (germline): SGDLS, YYNGEE. CDR3 sequence reads: CASSVSPDEKLFF. In nucleotides, the CDR3 is TGTGCCAGCAGCGTCAGCCCTGATGAAAAACTGTTTTTT. Complete variable domain (other parts from reference TRBV9 and TRBJ1-4): DSGVTQTPKHLITATGQRVTLRCSPRSGDLSVYWYQQSLDQGLQFLIQYYNGEERAKGNILERFSAQQFPDLHSELNLSSLELGDSALYFCASSVSPDEKLFFGSGTQLSVL.

The chain employs TRBV20-1 and TRBJ1-2; D unresolved. CDR3 length equals 11 residues. Germline CDR1 is DFQATT and CDR2 is SNEGSKA (reference sequence). The ends were cut back, 5 bases at V and 5 bases at J, with 9 bases in the middle. Here the CDR3 reads CSAVFSYGYTF. CDR3 nucleotides: TGCAGTGCTGTCTTCAGTTATGGCTACACCTTC.